These T cell receptor beta chains were read from a single sample in a study of blood T cell repertoires in COVID-19. Profiling relied on immunoSEQ multiplex PCR, and the TCRdb table lists in-frame clones only, not all of them. The sample carries 350,000 to 450,000 clones, roughly 90% recorded once. Sequencing was carried out using PBMCs or T cells enriched from blood (not recorded which). Receptors were obtained from a woman in her thirties or forties who had been exposed to COVID-19. Both conserved end residues are part of each CDR3. A D gene is named only where the DNA matches it firmly. The size of a clone is reported for some rows only, either as once, few or many, or as a class for expanded clones.

D gene: TRBD1
V gene: TRBV6-6
clone size: NA
J gene: TRBJ2-1
CDR3 DNA: TGTGCCAGCAGGCCGCAGAGACAGGGTCCGGACAATGAGCAGTTCTTC
CDR3 protein: CASRPQRQGPDNEQFF

D gene: NA
V gene: TRBV19
clone size: NA
J gene: TRBJ1-1
CDR3 DNA: TGTGCCAGTAATAAGGGGGTGAACACTGAAGCTTTCTTT
CDR3 protein: CASNKGVNTEAFF

D gene: TRBD2
V gene: TRBV13
clone size: NA
J gene: TRBJ2-1
CDR3 DNA: TGTGCCAGCAGCTGGACTAGCGGGACTCCCGATGAGCAGTTCTTC
CDR3 protein: CASSWTSGTPDEQFF

D gene: NA
V gene: TRBV12-3/TRBV12-4
clone size: NA
J gene: TRBJ2-5
CDR3 DNA: TGTGCCAGCAGTGAAGCCATAGAGACCCAGTACTTC
CDR3 protein: CASSEAIETQYF

D gene: TRBD1
V gene: TRBV19
clone size: NA
J gene: TRBJ2-3
CDR3 DNA: TGTGCCAGCCGTGGACAGGGAGGATCAGATACGCAGTATTTT
CDR3 protein: CASRGQGGSDTQYF

D gene: TRBD1
V gene: TRBV5-6
clone size: NA
J gene: TRBJ1-2
CDR3 DNA: TGTGCCAGCAGCGGAACAGGACAGGGTGCCTTCTATGGCTACACCTTC
CDR3 protein: CASSGTGQGAFYGYTF

D gene: TRBD1
V gene: TRBV24-1
clone size: once
J gene: TRBJ1-5
CDR3 DNA: TGTGCCACCAGTGATGCCACAGGGGTCAATCAGCCCCAGCATTTT
CDR3 protein: CATSDATGVNQPQHF

D gene: NA
V gene: TRBV7-9
clone size: NA
J gene: TRBJ1-5
CDR3 DNA: TGTGCCAGCAGCTCCCGAGATAGCAATCAGCCCCAGCATTTT
CDR3 protein: CASSSRDSNQPQHF

D gene: NA
V gene: TRBV27
clone size: NA
J gene: TRBJ1-6
CDR3 DNA: TGTGCCAGCAGTCCCAGCCGGACAGCTAATTCACCCCTCCACTTT
CDR3 protein: CASSPSRTANSPLHF

D gene: TRBD1
V gene: TRBV7-9
clone size: once
J gene: TRBJ1-5
CDR3 DNA: TGTGCCAGCAGCGAAGGACAGGGCTATCAGCCCCAGCATTTT
CDR3 protein: CASSEGQGYQPQHF

D gene: TRBD1
V gene: TRBV7-3
clone size: NA
J gene: TRBJ1-1
CDR3 DNA: TGTGCCAGCAGCCAACGGACAGGGAACACTGAAGCTTTCTTT
CDR3 protein: CASSQRTGNTEAFF

D gene: TRBD1
V gene: TRBV29-1
clone size: NA
J gene: TRBJ1-4
CDR3 DNA: TGCAGCGGGCTGGGACAGGGAGGGGAAAAACTGTTTTTT
CDR3 protein: CSGLGQGGEKLFF

D gene: NA
V gene: TRBV5-6
clone size: NA
J gene: TRBJ1-2
CDR3 DNA: TGTGCCAGCAGCTTGGCCGTTGGCTACACCTTC
CDR3 protein: CASSLAVGYTF

D gene: NA
V gene: TRBV7-9
clone size: NA
J gene: TRBJ1-6
CDR3 DNA: TGTGCCAGCAGCCGAGAGGTAGACTCACCCCTCCACTTT
CDR3 protein: CASSREVDSPLHF

D gene: TRBD1
V gene: TRBV27
clone size: few
J gene: TRBJ1-6
CDR3 DNA: TGTGCCAGCAGCAGGGGGGATAATTCACCCCTCCACTTT
CDR3 protein: CASSRGDNSPLHF

D gene: TRBD1
V gene: TRBV29-1
clone size: NA
J gene: TRBJ2-7
CDR3 DNA: TGCAGCGCGCTCGGGACAGGCCACGAGCAGTACTTC
CDR3 protein: CSALGTGHEQYF

D gene: NA
V gene: TRBV19
clone size: NA
J gene: TRBJ2-3
CDR3 DNA: TGTGCCAGTAGTATAGGCCTTGGAGTAGATACGCAGTATTTT
CDR3 protein: CASSIGLGVDTQYF

D gene: NA
V gene: TRBV10-2
clone size: NA
J gene: TRBJ1-2
CDR3 DNA: TGCGCCAGCAGGCAGGGGCTCTCCTATGGCTACACCTTC
CDR3 protein: CASRQGLSYGYTF

D gene: TRBD2
V gene: TRBV6-5
clone size: NA
J gene: TRBJ2-7
CDR3 DNA: TGTGCCAGCAGTCGGGGAGCGGGAATCTACGAGCAGTACTTC
CDR3 protein: CASSRGAGIYEQYF

D gene: NA
V gene: TRBV24-1
clone size: NA
J gene: TRBJ2-1
CDR3 DNA: TGTGCCACCAGTGATTTAGGCACAGGCTCCTACAATGAGCAGTTCTTC
CDR3 protein: CATSDLGTGSYNEQFF

D gene: TRBD2
V gene: TRBV12-5
clone size: NA
J gene: TRBJ2-7
CDR3 DNA: TGTGCTAGTGGTTTGGTAGGCTTTGGGACTAGCGGGGTTTACGAGCAGTACTTC
CDR3 protein: CASGLVGFGTSGVYEQYF

D gene: TRBD2
V gene: TRBV7-3
clone size: NA
J gene: TRBJ2-1
CDR3 DNA: TGTGCCAGCAGCTTGGGCGGCAGCGGGGGACCATACAATGAGCAGTTCTTC
CDR3 protein: CASSLGGSGGPYNEQFF

D gene: NA
V gene: TRBV28
clone size: NA
J gene: TRBJ1-1
CDR3 DNA: TGTGCCAGCCTTGGGGCAGGGAGGTTAAGGGACACTGAAGCTTTCTTT
CDR3 protein: CASLGAGRLRDTEAFF

D gene: NA
V gene: TRBV30
clone size: NA
J gene: TRBJ1-1
CDR3 DNA: TGTGCCTGGACCCCACCGGGCAGGGGTAGAGGAAACACTGAAGCTTTCTTT
CDR3 protein: CAWTPPGRGRGNTEAFF

D gene: TRBD1
V gene: TRBV10-3
clone size: once
J gene: TRBJ1-6
CDR3 DNA: TGTGCCATCAGTCCCGGGACAGAAGATAATTCACCCCTCCACTTT
CDR3 protein: CAISPGTEDNSPLHF

D gene: TRBD2
V gene: TRBV7-9
clone size: once
J gene: TRBJ2-5
CDR3 DNA: TGTGCCAGCAAACTAGCGGGAGGAGAGACCCAGTACTTC
CDR3 protein: CASKLAGGETQYF

D gene: NA
V gene: TRBV2
clone size: NA
J gene: TRBJ1-3
CDR3 DNA: TGTGCCAGCGGTTCGACAGCTGGAAACACCATATATTTT
CDR3 protein: CASGSTAGNTIYF

D gene: NA
V gene: TRBV29-1
clone size: NA
J gene: TRBJ1-2
CDR3 DNA: TGCAGCTTCGGTCGGATGCGGGGAGGCAACTATGGCTACACCTTC
CDR3 protein: CSFGRMRGGNYGYTF